This passage covers 24 T cell receptor beta chains from one sample sequenced in a study of control samples from healthy donors and cancer patients. Measured with immunoSEQ multiplex PCR; TCRdb has only the in-frame clones, and not every one. Here the sample spans 150,000 to 200,000 clones, about 93% being singletons. Sequenced: blood. The receptors here all came from a woman in her sixties or seventies in good health.

The V gene is TRBV7-9, the J gene TRBJ1-2, with TRBD1 matching 11 bases. In germline, CDR1 is SEHNR, CDR2 FQNEAQ (reference sequence). J gave up 4 bases and V 3 bases, and 1 base lay outside the gene matches. This CDR3 is built from 14 residues. The CDR3 sequence: CASSLGQGGYGYTF. The DNA of the CDR3 is TGTGCCAGCAGCTTGGGACAGGGGGGCTATGGCTACACCTTC.

For the CDR3, the DNA is TGTGCCAGCAGTGACAGGGCGATAGCTTTCTTT. Its translation is CASSDRAIAFF. The V and J genes are TRBV2 and TRBJ1-1; a weak D match, TRBD1 (5 bases). From germline, CDR1 is SNHLY and CDR2 FYNNEI. Trimming pared 3 bases from V and 10 bases from J, leaving 9 bases between. This CDR3 region has 11 residues.

The chain carries TRBV13 and TRBJ2-7; D not resolved. The CDR3 is 12 amino acids. The V and J ends lost 3 bases and 1 base respectively, with 4 bases between them. The germline gives CDR1 PRHDT, CDR2 FYEKMQ (reference sequence). In nucleotides, the CDR3 is TGTGCCAGCAGCTTCCATTCCTACGAGCAGTACTTC. It translates to CASSFHSYEQYF. Drawing the rest from reference TRBV13 and TRBJ2-7, the complete variable domain is AAGVIQSPRHLIKEKRETATLKCYPIPRHDTVYWYQQGPGQDPQFLISFYEKMQSDKGSIPDRFSAQQFSDYHSELNMSSLELGDSALYFCASSFHSYEQYFGPGTRLTVT.

This rearrangement joins TRBV3-1 (or the pseudogene TRBV3-2) to TRBJ1-2; tentatively, D is TRBD1 (5 bases). The CDR3 has 13 residues. Germline values: CDR1 LGHDT, CDR2 YNNKEL (reference sequence). V gave up 9 bases and J gave up 7 bases, with 18 bases separating them. The CDR3 DNA reads as TGTGCCAGTCATCCCAGAGGGGCCGGTGGCTACACCTTC. It translates to CASHPRGAGGYTF.

The rearrangement uses TRBV2 and TRBJ1-2, with D possibly TRBD1 on 6 matching bases. The CDR3 sequence is 13 residues long. Germline CDR1 reads SNHLY; CDR2 reads FYNNEI. V lost 3 bases and J 7 bases, leaving 12 bases between the germline ends. CDR3 amino acids: CASSDQGRSGYTF. The CDR3 DNA reads as TGTGCCAGCAGTGATCAGGGGAGGTCTGGCTACACCTTC.

The J gene is TRBJ2-5, the V gene TRBV9, with a possible D match to TRBD1 (5 bases). The germline V gene has CDR1 SGDLS and CDR2 YYNGEE. The CDR3 extends over 13 amino acids. Trimming pared 0 bases from V and 7 bases from J, leaving 10 bases between. For the CDR3, the DNA is TGTGCCAGCAGCGTAGGTCTAAGGGGGACCCAGTACTTC. Protein product: CASSVGLRGTQYF.

The J gene is TRBJ2-1, the V gene TRBV19, with 8 positions matching TRBD2. J was trimmed by 9 bases and V by 4 bases; bases with no gene match: 8. Germline V gives CDR1 LNHDA, CDR2 SQIVND (reference sequence). This CDR3 has 14 residues. The CDR3 DNA reads as TGTGCCAGTAGTACCGGGGGGGCCGTTGGTGAGCAGTTCTTC. Residues: CASSTGGAVGEQFF.

The chain combines TRBV7-7 with TRBJ2-3; D is uncertain. The V gene's germline CDR1 is SSHAT and CDR2 FNYEAQ (reference sequence). CDR3 length: 15 amino acids. Trimming took 1 base from V and 3 from J, leaving 11 bases between them. The CDR3 DNA reads as TGTGCCAGCAGCTTAGGTTCTCTCGGGACAGATACGCAGTATTTT. Translating it yields CASSLGSLGTDTQYF. Drawing the rest from reference TRBV7-7 and TRBJ2-3, the complete variable domain is GAGVSQSPRYKVTKRGQDVTLRCDPISSHATLYWYQQALGQGPEFLTYFNYEAQPDKSGLPSDRFSAERPEGSISTLTIQRTEQRDSAMYRCASSLGSLGTDTQYFGPGTRLTVL.

The rearrangement uses TRBV5-1 and TRBJ2-7; 7 nucleotides align to TRBD1. CDR3 length: 16 residues. Germline V CDR1 and CDR2: SGHRS, YFSETQ. V lost 0 bases to trimming and J lost 2 bases; unmatched junction nucleotides: 8. DNA of the CDR3: TGCGCCAGCAGCTTGGTTTTCGGGACAGACCCCTACGAGCAGTACTTC. Its protein product is CASSLVFGTDPYEQYF.

This chain links TRBV27 with TRBJ2-3, with TRBD1 matching over 8 bases. Trimming took 3 bases from V and 4 from J; bases not matched to a gene: 0. The length of the CDR3 is 13 residues. The V gene's germline CDR1 is MNHEY and CDR2 SMNVEV (reference sequence). The CDR3 protein is CASSFRGPDTQYF. CDR3 nucleotides: TGTGCCAGCAGTTTCAGGGGGCCAGATACGCAGTATTTT.

This sequence joins TRBV6-5 and TRBJ1-5; 7 bases align to TRBD1. CDR1 is MNHEY and CDR2 is SVGAGI in the germline V gene. There are 14 residues in the CDR3. J was trimmed by 6 bases and V by 5 bases; bases with no gene match: 7. Here the CDR3 reads CASSRRDSGQPQHF. The DNA of the CDR3 is TGTGCCAGCAGTCGCCGGGACAGTGGTCAGCCCCAGCATTTT.

This clone was seen only once. The J gene is TRBJ1-1, the V gene TRBV29-1, with 7 bases aligning to TRBD1. V trimming: 6 bases; J trimming: 5 bases; junction bases outside the gene matches: 6. Per the germline V gene, CDR1 is SQVTM and CDR2 is ANQGSEA. This CDR3 contains 12 residues. DNA for the CDR3: TGCAGCGTAGGGAACAGGGGAACTGAAGCTTTCTTT. Its protein is CSVGNRGTEAFF.

V gene TRBV5-6 combines with J gene TRBJ1-1; no clear D. V lost 6 bases and J lost 1, with 10 bases in between. The CDR3 loop spans 13 amino acids. CDR1 is SGHDT and CDR2 is YYEEEE in the germline V gene. CDR3 in amino acids: CASTPGPNTEAFF. The CDR3 DNA sequence: TGTGCCAGCACTCCCGGCCCGAACACTGAAGCTTTCTTT. Variable domain in full (rest from reference TRBV5-6 and TRBJ1-1): DAGVTQSPTHLIKTRGQQVTLRCSPKSGHDTVSWYQQALGQGPQFIFQYYEEEERQRGNFPDRFSGHQFPNYSSELNVNALLLGDSALYLCASTPGPNTEAFFGQGTRLTVV.

This chain uses TRBV19 with TRBJ1-4; tentative D call: TRBD1 (5 bases). V dropped 3 bases and J dropped 4 bases, with 15 bases sitting between them. The CDR3 covers 16 residues. CDR1 and CDR2 from the germline V gene are LNHDA and SQIVND (reference sequence). The CDR3 reads CASSISGGALNEKLFF. CDR3 sequence (DNA): TGTGCCAGTAGTATTTCCGGAGGGGCCCTTAATGAAAAACTGTTTTTT.

The V and J genes are TRBV30 and TRBJ2-1; D is undetermined. The germline V gene encodes CDR1 GTSNPN and CDR2 SVGIG (reference sequence). With 3 bases removed from V and 0 bases from J, the gap between germline ends came to 12 bases. CDR3 length equals 15 residues. In DNA form, the CDR3 reads TGTGCCTGGAGCCCCTGGGAAAGCTCCTACAATGAGCAGTTCTTC. Protein: CAWSPWESSYNEQFF.

J is TRBJ1-3 and V is TRBV10-3, with D tentatively TRBD1 (5 bases). Trimming removed 3 bases at V and 0 bases at J, with 15 bases between. The CDR3 has 17 residues. CDR1 and CDR2 from the germline V gene are ENHRY and SYGVKD. The CDR3 region has the DNA TGTGCCATCAGTGACCGACCGTCGACAGACTCTGGAAACACCATATATTTT. It is translated as CAISDRPSTDSGNTIYF.

The chain links TRBV5-1 to TRBJ1-2; TRBD1 might be the D (5 bases). V lost 4 bases to trimming and J lost 0 bases, with 13 bases between them. Germline V lookup: CDR1 SGHRS, CDR2 YFSETQ. CDR3 length: 15 amino acids. The CDR3 DNA sequence: TGCGCCAGCAGCCACGGGACGGCCCCTAACTATGGCTACACCTTC. Translated, it gives CASSHGTAPNYGYTF.

The chain is built from TRBV3-1 (or the pseudogene TRBV3-2) and TRBJ1-2, with D uncertain. Looked up from germline, CDR1 is LGHDT and CDR2 is YNNKEL (reference sequence). The V end was cut by 1 base, the J end by 5 bases, with 5 bases between. This CDR3 has 12 residues. CDR3 coding DNA: TGTGCCAGCAGCCAAGTCCCGTATGGCTACACCTTC. Amino acids: CASSQVPYGYTF.

The V and J genes are TRBV10-3 and TRBJ1-1, with D perhaps matching TRBD1 (5 bases). CDR1 and CDR2 (germline): ENHRY, SYGVKD. V lost 8 bases to trimming and J lost 4 bases, with 20 bases between them. The CDR3 is 15 amino acids. The DNA of the CDR3 is TGTGCCATCGGGGGGTCTAGGGCTTTCGGCACTGAAGCTTTCTTT. Protein product: CAIGGSRAFGTEAFF.

The chain employs TRBV13 and TRBJ2-1; D unresolved. Trimming pared 1 base from V and 5 bases from J, leaving 6 bases between. The CDR3 runs to 13 residues. Germline assignment: CDR1 PRHDT and CDR2 FYEKMQ (reference sequence). CDR3: CASSLDPDNEQFF. As DNA, the CDR3 is TGTGCCAGCAGCTTAGATCCGGACAATGAGCAGTTCTTC.

V is TRBV19 and J is TRBJ2-2; TRBD2 matches at 7 bases. Germline trimming cut 1 base from V and 2 bases from J; bases unmatched to any gene: 1. From germline, CDR1 is LNHDA and CDR2 SQIVND (reference sequence). The CDR3 covers 15 residues. Written as DNA, the CDR3 is TGTGCCAGTAGTATAGGCGGGGGTAACACCGGGGAGCTGTTTTTT. The encoded protein is CASSIGGGNTGELFF. The variable domain in full, completed from reference TRBV19 and TRBJ2-2, reads DGGITQSPKYLFRKEGQNVTLSCEQNLNHDAMYWYRQDPGQGLRLIYYSQIVNDFQKGDIAEGYSVSREKKESFPLTVTSAQKNPTAFYLCASSIGGGNTGELFFGEGSRLTVL.

The chain carries TRBV6-2 or TRBV6-3 and TRBJ2-3, with 7 nucleotides matching TRBD2. Germline V CDR1 and CDR2: MNHEY, SVGEGT. The CDR3 is made up of 15 amino acids. V shed 2 bases and J 0 bases; nucleotides not matched to a gene: 2. CDR3 in amino acids: CASSYSGESTDTQYF. CDR3 sequence (DNA): TGTGCCAGCAGTTACAGCGGGGAGAGCACAGATACGCAGTATTTT.

This chain uses TRBV6-5 with TRBJ1-1, with D possibly matching TRBD1 (5 bases). The CDR3 runs to 12 residues. The ends were cut back, 3 bases at V and 7 bases at J, with 9 bases in the middle. CDR1 is MNHEY, CDR2 SVGAGI, per germline. CDR3 sequence (DNA): TGTGCCAGCAGTTATTATGGGGGTGAAGCTTTCTTT. Translated: CASSYYGGEAFF.

The V gene is TRBV7-2, the J gene TRBJ2-3; 10 nucleotides agree with TRBD2. CDR3 length equals 17 residues. The J segment lost 11 bases and the V segment lost 1 base, leaving 15 bases of the junction unmatched. Germline values: CDR1 SGHTA, CDR2 FQGNSA. CDR3 nucleotide sequence: TGTGCCAGCAGCTTAGGTTCCGGGCTAGCGGGGGCAAACGAGCAGTATTTT. It codes for CASSLGSGLAGANEQYF. The full variable domain, rest sourced from reference TRBV7-2 and TRBJ2-3, is GAGVSQSPSNKVTEKGKDVELRCDPISGHTALYWYRQSLGQGLEFLIYFQGNSAPDKSGLPSDRFSAERTGGSVSTLTIQRTQQEDSAVYLCASSLGSGLAGANEQYFGPGTRLTVL.